This TCR beta chain was sequenced for a study of CD8 T cells in Susac syndrome. CDR1 is MNHEY, CDR2 SVGAGI, per germline. This CDR3 region has 14 residues. The V end lost 5 bases, the J end lost 3 bases, and 11 bases lay between the germline ends. cDNA came from about 0.5 to 1 ug RNA primed by random hexamers. TCRdb itself ran the immunoSEQ multiplex PCR reads through MiXCR, one entry per CDR3 protein. This sample has about 200,000 distinct CDR3 sequences, with around nine tenths found just once. Material for sequencing was CD8+ T cells from PBMCs. The chain carries TRBV6-5 and TRBJ2-4; maybe TRBD1 (6 bases). The sequence came from a human donor with multiple sclerosis. The CDR3 DNA reads TGTGCCAGCAGTGCAGGGGTCTACAAAAACATTCAGTACTTC. Protein: CASSAGVYKNIQYF.